This T cell receptor beta chain is drawn from a study of T-cell memory formation after mild COVID-19. Study background: Clusters of TCRs were largely donor specific.

5'RACE, which relied on constant-segment primers, yielded TCR alpha and TCR beta cDNA libraries carrying sample barcodes and UMIs. Each CDR3 protein is one row after TCRdb ran MiXCR on the 5' RACE reads. This table holds approximately 48,000 distinct CDR3 sequences, 7.3% found once. V lost 3 bases and J lost 4, with 2 bases in between. The CDR3 is 11 residues long. Germline V lookup: CDR1 LGHNA, CDR2 YNFKEQ. This clonotype was seen at least ten times. Its antigen is as yet unknown. Notes on the study in general: There were some responding clones in pre-infection memory, which suggested that cross-reactive memory had joined.

This chain connects TRBV4-2 to TRBJ2-3; D not resolved. This receptor was obtained from a man aged 18 to 29 who had mild COVID-19 (a few samples of this study predate the infection). Cell type and time point are not known. The source material was PBMCs or a T cell subset sorted from them (not recorded which). In DNA form, the CDR3 reads TGTGCCAGCAGCCACGCAGATACGCAGTATTTT. Protein: CASSHADTQYF.